These 8 T cell receptor beta chains share one sample of origin, sequenced in a study of T cells in women clearing cervical HPV infection. Assay used: immunoSEQ multiplex PCR; TCRdb lists only in-frame clones, some missing. Its clone listing holds some 23,000 clones. Sample: blood buffy coat. All receptors come from a woman between 18 and 75 years old with a cervical HPV16 infection that either progressed to CIN3+ or cleared (not recorded which).

Regarding this clone: The read terminates 3 residues before the CDR3 end, so the remaining end is supplied by the germline J gene. This chain uses TRBV5-1 with TRBJ2-4; TRBD1 matches at 9 bases. The germline CDR1 and CDR2 sequences are SGHRS and YFSETQ. The length of the CDR3 is 13 residues. V was clipped by 4 bases and J by 6 bases; unmatched bases: 2. The CDR3 sequence: CASSLGQGNIQYF. Partial CDR3 DNA: TGCGCCAGCAGCCTGGGACAGGGAAACATT.

To note about this clone: The read ends 3 residues before the CDR3 terminus; that terminus is restored from the germline J gene. The J gene is TRBJ2-7, the V gene TRBV4-2, with 8 bases that match TRBD2. V lost 4 bases, J lost 6 bases, and 8 bases stayed unmatched. The CDR3 is 14 amino acids. Germline V gene lookup returns CDR1 LGHNA and CDR2 YNFKEQ. The sequenced part of the CDR3 DNA is TGTGCCAGCAGCCCCCGAGCGGGAGTCTCCGAG. Residues: CASSPRAGVSE. The full-length CDR3 reads as CASSPRAGVSEQYF.

In the case of this clone: The CDR3 end lies 3 residues beyond the end of the read and is filled in from the germline J gene. The rearrangement uses TRBV18 and TRBJ1-1, with TRBD1 matching 7 bases. Germline CDR1 KGHSH, CDR2 LQKENI. This CDR3 has 17 amino acids. Germline trimming cut 3 bases from V and 0 bases from J; bases unmatched to any gene: 10. CDR3: CASSPGTVGGMNTEAFF. CDR3 DNA, as far as it was read: TGTGCCAGCTCACCCGGGACAGTTGGGGGGATGAACACTGAA.

Concerning this clone: The DNA ends 3 residues before the CDR3 does, and the rest of the CDR3 is filled in from the germline J gene. The chain recombines TRBV30 with TRBJ1-2; D ambiguous. This CDR3 comprises 13 residues. Germline V CDR1 and CDR2: GTSNPN, SVGIG (reference sequence). CDR3 region: CAWREGAIRGYTF. Incomplete CDR3 DNA: TGTGCCTGGAGAGAGGGTGCGATTCGGGGC. Together with reference TRBV30 and TRBJ1-2, the CDR3 gives the full variable domain: SQTIHQWPATLVQPVGSPLSLECTVEGTSNPNLYWYRQAAGRGLQLLFYSVGIGQISSEVPQNLSASRPQDRQFILSSKKLLLSDSGFYLCAWREGAIRGYTFGSGTRLTVV.

On this clone: Coverage ceases 3 residues before the CDR3 finishes, and the germline J gene fills in the end. The chain recombines TRBV7-2 with TRBJ2-3, with D maybe TRBD1 (6 bases). This CDR3 has 15 residues. Between the trimmed V and J ends, which lost 6 bases and 2 bases, there was a span of 15 bases. CDR1 is SGHTA, CDR2 FQGNSA, per germline. The CDR3 spells CASSSGHRFTDTQYF. The CDR3 DNA, read in part, is TGTGCCAGCAGTTCGGGACACAGGTTCACAGATACG.

About this clone: The read finishes 3 residues shy of the CDR3 end, and the germline J gene is used to complete it. V gene TRBV30 combines with J gene TRBJ2-4; D possibly corresponds to TRBD1 (6 bases). The CDR3 length is 14 residues. CDR1 and CDR2 from the germline V gene are GTSNPN and SVGIG (reference sequence). The CDR3 DNA, read in part, is TGTGCCTGGAGCTCTATGATGACAGGCTATGGT. Its translation is CAWSSMMTGYG. The CDR3 in its entirety is CAWSSMMTGYGQYF.

About this clone: The read comes to an end 3 residues before the CDR3 does, leaving the germline J gene to fill in the end. The chain carries TRBV20-1 and TRBJ2-5; D is ambiguous. The CDR3 sequence is 14 residues long. The germline CDR1 and CDR2 sequences are DFQATT and SNEGSKA (reference sequence). The V gene lost 6 bases and the J gene lost 4 bases, with 18 bases spanning the gap. CDR3 amino acids: CSATIGTIVETQYF. CDR3 DNA (partial): TGCAGTGCCACCATAGGTACTATTGTAGAGACC.

With respect to this clone: The read comes to an end 3 residues before the CDR3 does, leaving the germline J gene to fill in the end. The genes are TRBV20-1 and TRBJ1-1; weak D call: TRBD1 (5 bases). This CDR3 comprises 13 residues. Trimming removed 6 bases from V and 3 bases from J, with 14 bases in between. Germline V lookup: CDR1 DFQATT, CDR2 SNEGSKA (reference sequence). The CDR3 reads CSAVGGGYTEAFF. CDR3 DNA, as far as it was read: TGCAGTGCGGTCGGGGGAGGGTACACTGAA.